This T cell receptor beta chain originates from a study of cytomegalovirus exposure and HLA in healthy donors. Whole-study findings and limits: It was confirmed in vitro that a few of the CMV-associated chains were specific for CMV antigens. It is likely that the observed cluster of highly shared sequence variants was a sequencing artifact.

PCR used 60 Vbeta primers and 13 Jbeta primers. In the authors' methods: An analysis that came later counted approximately 76 million unique TCR beta chains, approximately 10 million shared. Generated by immunoSEQ multiplex PCR, the TCRdb table keeps only in-frame clones and is missing some. That table gives V, J and clone size, and the DNA gave D and trimming. The table includes around 190,000 clones, 65% to 85% detected once. Regarding donors, all were healthy bone marrow donors. V dropped 5 bases and J dropped 4; count of bases not matched to a gene: 10. In germline, CDR1 is SEHNR, CDR2 FQNEAQ (reference sequence). The CDR3 consists of 15 residues. This clone turned up a few times. Its antigen is not identified.

Material for sequencing was PBMCs. The chain has TRBV7-9 and TRBJ1-1; 7 bases are a match to TRBD1. The sequence derives from a woman in her twenties or thirties in good health and CMV-seronegative. CDR3 in amino acids: CASSRSGGRSTEAFF. CDR3 in DNA: TGTGCCAGCAGCCGCTCAGGGGGTCGGAGCACTGAAGCTTTCTTT.